The 14 T cell receptor beta chains presented below share a single source sample, sequenced in a study of cytomegalovirus exposure and HLA in healthy donors. PCR primers comprised 60 Vbeta and 13 Jbeta primers. Produced via immunoSEQ multiplex PCR; TCRdb's table is partial and in-frame only. The sample table includes 200,000 or so clones. The sample taken for sequencing was PBMCs. The source is a boy between 10 and 17 years old in good health and CMV-seronegative.

The chain joins TRBV7-9 to TRBJ2-2; 8 nucleotides agree with TRBD1. CDR1 and CDR2 from the germline V gene are SEHNR and FQNEAQ (reference sequence). The CDR3 has 16 residues. V trimming: 5 bases; J trimming: 4 bases; junction bases outside the gene matches: 9. As DNA, the CDR3 is TGTGCCAGCAGCCAGGGGGCAGGTTTCTTCACCGGGGAGCTGTTTTTT. Amino acid sequence: CASSQGAGFFTGELFF.

To note about this clone: The junction shows a germline mismatch at one end, possibly a read error. The same CDR3 also results from other DNA sequences found in this sample. The rearrangement uses TRBV5-8 and TRBJ1-1, with TRBD1 as a possible D gene (6 bases). The CDR3 contains 12 residues. Germline V lookup: CDR1 SGHTS, CDR2 YDEGEE. CDR3 region: CASSLRRQVPIF. DNA for the CDR3: TGTGCCAGCAGCTTGAGGAGACAGGTGCCTATCTTT.

This sequence joins TRBV5-4 and TRBJ2-3; 8 bases map to TRBD2. This CDR3 has 16 amino acids. Germline lookup yields CDR1 SGHNT and CDR2 YYREEE (reference sequence). After removal of 3 bases from V and 1 base from J, the junction contained 7 bases not matched to a gene. The CDR3 region is CASSSGSGGGTDTQYF. The CDR3 nucleotides are TGTGCCAGCAGCTCCGGCAGCGGGGGCGGCACAGATACGCAGTATTTT.

The rearrangement links TRBV7-6 to TRBJ2-3; 8 bases are a match to TRBD2. The CDR3 is 17 amino acids. Trimming took 4 bases from V and 0 from J; bases not matched to a gene: 9. Germline CDR1 reads SGHVS; CDR2 reads FNYEAQ. CDR3 loop: CASSSIGGARSTDTQYF. DNA for the CDR3: TGTGCCAGCAGCTCCATCGGGGGGGCCAGGAGCACAGATACGCAGTATTTT.

The chain is built from TRBV6-5 and TRBJ1-1; maybe TRBD1 (5 bases). The CDR3 is 14 amino acids. Trimming cost V 5 bases and J 8 bases, with 18 bases left between them. Germline lookup yields CDR1 MNHEY and CDR2 SVGAGI. This chain's CDR3 is CASSKQVIPSEAFF. The CDR3 DNA follows: TGTGCCAGCAGTAAACAGGTTATCCCCTCCGAAGCTTTCTTT.

The chain uses TRBV2 and TRBJ2-7; TRBD1 matches 10 bases. V shed 8 bases and J 2 bases; nucleotides not matched to a gene: 3. The CDR3 length is 13 residues. Germline V gene lookup returns CDR1 SNHLY and CDR2 FYNNEI. CDR3 bases: TGTGCCAGCCGGACAGGGGGGACCTACGAGCAGTACTTC. Its translation: CASRTGGTYEQYF. The whole variable domain, remainder taken from reference TRBV2 and TRBJ2-7, is EPEVTQTPSHQVTQMGQEVILRCVPISNHLYFYWYRQILGQKVEFLVSFYNNEISEKSEIFDDQFSVERPDGSNFTLKIRSTKLEDSAMYFCASRTGGTYEQYFGPGTRLTVT.

This chain uses TRBV6-6 with TRBJ2-2; D possibly corresponds to TRBD1 (5 bases). V shed 5 bases and J shed 4 bases, with 11 bases lying between them. CDR3 length: 14 residues. Looked up from germline, CDR1 is MNHNY and CDR2 is SVGAGI (reference sequence). As DNA, the CDR3 is TGTGCCAGCAGTAGCAGGGTCCCCACCGGGGAGCTGTTTTTT. Translated: CASSSRVPTGELFF.

The chain has TRBV28 and TRBJ2-3, with TRBD2 identical over 7 bases. This CDR3 region has 15 residues. Germline V gene sequence: CDR1 MDHEN, CDR2 SYDVKM. The V gene end was trimmed by 3 bases and the J gene end by 3 bases; junction bases not matched to a gene: 6. This CDR3 reads CASSFGRGITDTQYF. The CDR3 nucleotides are TGTGCCAGCAGTTTTGGGCGGGGGATAACAGATACGCAGTATTTT. Full variable domain (missing parts from reference TRBV28 and TRBJ2-3): DVKVTQSSRYLVKRTGEKVFLECVQDMDHENMFWYRQDPGLGLRLIYFSYDVKMKEKGDIPEGYSVSREKKERFSLILESASTNQTSMYLCASSFGRGITDTQYFGPGTRLTVL.

Regarding this clone: This sample also contains other DNA sequences that code for the same CDR3. This chain links TRBV11-2 with TRBJ2-3; TRBD2 is a possible D gene (5 bases). Between the trimmed V and J ends, which lost 4 bases and 2 bases, there was a span of 10 bases. The germline gives CDR1 SGHAT, CDR2 FQNNGV. This CDR3 has 14 residues. The CDR3 DNA sequence: TGTGCCAGCAGCTCCGGACTTTTCACAGATACGCAGTATTTT. Translating it yields CASSSGLFTDTQYF.

The chain employs TRBV7-9 and TRBJ1-1, with 7 bases lining up with TRBD1. Germline loops: CDR1 SEHNR, CDR2 FQNEAQ (reference sequence). After removal of 5 bases from V and 5 bases from J, the junction contained 8 bases not matched to a gene. The CDR3 loop spans 14 amino acids. The CDR3: CASSAVAGGTEAFF. CDR3 bases: TGTGCCAGCAGCGCCGTGGCAGGGGGAACTGAAGCTTTCTTT.

The chain links TRBV6-1 to TRBJ1-2; D uncertain. CDR1 is MNHNS and CDR2 is SASEGT in the germline V gene. The V end was cut by 2 bases, the J end by 5 bases, with 15 bases between. CDR3 size: 15 residues. The CDR3 bases are TGTGCCAGCAGTGAATGGGTGTGGGCGGGGTATGGCTACACCTTC. Protein sequence: CASSEWVWAGYGYTF.

The rearrangement joins TRBV7-9 to TRBJ2-7; 7 bases fit TRBD2. The CDR3 contains 15 residues. The V gene end was trimmed by 4 bases and the J gene end by 3 bases; junction bases not matched to a gene: 9. Germline loops: CDR1 SEHNR, CDR2 FQNEAQ (reference sequence). The chain's CDR3 is CASSSTMGGDYEQYF. As DNA, the CDR3 is TGTGCCAGCAGCTCGACAATGGGGGGGGACTACGAGCAGTACTTC. Variable domain in full (rest from reference TRBV7-9 and TRBJ2-7): DTGVSQNPRHKITKRGQNVTFRCDPISEHNRLYWYRQTLGQGPEFLTYFQNEAQLEKSRLLSDRFSAERPKGSFSTLEIQRTEQGDSAMYLCASSSTMGGDYEQYFGPGTRLTVT.

In DNA, the CDR3 is TGTGCCAGCAGCTTAAGTCACAGGGGGCTAGACTATGGCTACACCTTC. It codes for CASSLSHRGLDYGYTF. The chain recombines TRBV5-5 with TRBJ1-2; 9 bases are shared with TRBD1. CDR1 and CDR2 from the germline V gene are SGHKS and YYEKEE (reference sequence). V shed 2 bases, J shed 3 bases, and the junction held 8 bases outside the gene matches. The CDR3 runs 16 residues.

The rearrangement uses TRBV10-3 and TRBJ1-3, with TRBD1 matching over 8 bases. CDR3 length: 14 amino acids. V trimming: 10 bases; J trimming: 0 bases; junction bases outside the gene matches: 5. Germline V gene sequence: CDR1 ENHRY, CDR2 SYGVKD. The CDR3 region is CATDGQGSGNTIYF. The CDR3 DNA reads as TGTGCCACTGACGGACAGGGCTCTGGAAACACCATATATTTT.